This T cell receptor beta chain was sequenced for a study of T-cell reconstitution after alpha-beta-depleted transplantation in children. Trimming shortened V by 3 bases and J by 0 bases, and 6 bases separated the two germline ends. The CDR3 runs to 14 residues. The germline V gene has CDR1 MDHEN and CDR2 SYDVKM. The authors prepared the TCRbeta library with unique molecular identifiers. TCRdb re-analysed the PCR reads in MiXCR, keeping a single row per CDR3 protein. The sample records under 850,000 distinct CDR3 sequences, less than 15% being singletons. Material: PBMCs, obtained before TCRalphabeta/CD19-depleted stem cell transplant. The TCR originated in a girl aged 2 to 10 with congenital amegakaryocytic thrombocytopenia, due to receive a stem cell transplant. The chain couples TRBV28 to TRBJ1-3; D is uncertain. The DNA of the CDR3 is TGTGCCAGCAGTTTTATCACCTCTGGAAACACCATATATTTT. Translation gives CASSFITSGNTIYF.